The 9 T cell receptor beta chains listed next were all sequenced from one sample in a study of blood T cells in healthy people across ages. A J-beta primer mix and a sample-barcoded 5' primer were used in a second PCR of roughly 7 to 12 cycles. TCRdb re-derived calls from the 5' RACE reads in MiXCR, one entry per CDR3 protein. This sample has hundreds of thousands of distinct CDR3 sequences, with over 40% found just once. Material for sequencing was blood. Receptor source: a man older than 75 in good health.

Regarding this clonotype: A much larger clone lies one base from this, so it may be a read error. This chain links TRBV11-2 with TRBJ2-5; D is ambiguous. The CDR3 extends over 14 amino acids. Germline V gene sequence: CDR1 SGHAT, CDR2 FQNNGV. The germline V and J ends were trimmed by 3 bases and 0 bases, with 8 bases remaining between them. The DNA of the CDR3 is TGTGCCAGCAGCTTCGGGCTGCACCAAGAGACCCAGTACTTC. Translated: CASSFGLHQETQYF. The whole variable domain, remainder taken from reference TRBV11-2 and TRBJ2-5, is EAGVAQSPRYKIIEKRQSVAFWCNPISGHATLYWYQQILGQGPKLLIQFQNNGVVDDSQLPKDRFSAERLKGVDSTLKIQPAKLEDSAVYLCASSFGLHQETQYFGPGTRLLVL.

There are many counts of this clonotype. The J gene is TRBJ2-1, the V gene TRBV7-8; TRBD2 matches 8 bases. The V and J ends lost 5 bases and 3 bases, in that order; junction bases with no gene match: 9. This CDR3 has 16 residues. Germline CDR1 SGHVS, CDR2 FQNEAQ. The DNA for the CDR3 is TGTGCCAGCAGCAACCTTAGACTAGCGAACTACAATGAGCAGTTCTTC. Protein: CASSNLRLANYNEQFF.

This clonotype appeared once. J is TRBJ2-5 and V is TRBV7-2; D remains unclear. Per the germline V gene, CDR1 is SGHTA and CDR2 is FQGNSA. The ends were cut back, 5 bases at V and 4 bases at J, with 11 bases in the middle. The length of the CDR3 is 13 residues. The CDR3 DNA sequence: TGTGCCAGCAGCGAAGCTAGGGTAGAGACCCAGTACTTC. Translated: CASSEARVETQYF. The whole variable domain, remainder taken from reference TRBV7-2 and TRBJ2-5, is GAGVSQSPSNKVTEKGKDVELRCDPISGHTALYWYRQSLGQGLEFLIYFQGNSAPDKSGLPSDRFSAERTGGSVSTLTIQRTQQEDSAVYLCASSEARVETQYFGPGTRLLVL.

V and J are TRBV5-1 and TRBJ1-1; a weak D match, TRBD1 (5 bases). The CDR3 is made up of 15 amino acids. V shed 4 bases and J shed 4 bases, with 17 bases lying between them. Germline V gene data show CDR1 as SGHRS and CDR2 as YFSETQ. The CDR3 sequence is CASSPMGTGGTEAFF. In DNA, the CDR3 is TGCGCCAGCAGCCCCATGGGGACCGGGGGCACTGAAGCTTTCTTT.

The chain combines TRBV6-2 or TRBV6-3 with TRBJ1-2; D gene uncertain. The V and J ends lost 8 bases and 2 bases respectively, with 12 bases between them. Germline V gene sequence: CDR1 MNHEY, CDR2 SVGEGT. The CDR3 sequence is 13 residues long. The CDR3 protein is CASGKSFNYGYTF. The CDR3 DNA sequence: TGTGCCAGCGGAAAATCATTCAACTATGGCTACACCTTC.

In DNA form, the CDR3 reads TGTGCCAGCGGGGCGGCGGGAGCTGAGCAGTACTTC. Translation gives CASGAAGAEQYF. V is TRBV28 and J is TRBJ2-5; 7 bases fit TRBD2. This CDR3 contains 12 residues. CDR1 and CDR2 (germline): MDHEN, SYDVKM. The V segment lost 8 bases and the J segment 11 bases; nucleotides outside the gene matches: 11.

The chain has TRBV20-1 and TRBJ2-5; TRBD2 matches 12 bases. Trimming removed 4 bases from V and 1 base from J; junction bases left unmatched: 4. The CDR3 totals 15 residues. Germline V gene data show CDR1 as DFQATT and CDR2 as SNEGSKA (reference sequence). The CDR3 reads CSAKRTSGIQETQYF. The CDR3 DNA is TGCAGTGCTAAACGGACTAGCGGGATCCAAGAGACCCAGTACTTC.

This clonotype was recorded a few times. The chain employs TRBV10-3 and TRBJ2-1; a weak D match, TRBD1 (6 bases). Germline assignment: CDR1 ENHRY and CDR2 SYGVKD. Trimming removed 6 bases from V and 5 bases from J, with 11 bases in between. The CDR3 runs to 13 residues. The CDR3: CAISPDSHNEQFF. CDR3 DNA: TGTGCCATCAGCCCGGACAGCCACAATGAGCAGTTCTTC.

The chain couples TRBV4-1 to TRBJ2-5; D is possibly TRBD1 (5 bases). V was trimmed by 3 bases and J by 4 bases, leaving 12 bases between them. The germline V gene has CDR1 MGHRA and CDR2 YSYEKL. The CDR3 runs to 14 residues. The CDR3 region has the DNA TGCGCCAGCAGCCACCGACCGGACATAGAGACCCAGTACTTC. This encodes CASSHRPDIETQYF.